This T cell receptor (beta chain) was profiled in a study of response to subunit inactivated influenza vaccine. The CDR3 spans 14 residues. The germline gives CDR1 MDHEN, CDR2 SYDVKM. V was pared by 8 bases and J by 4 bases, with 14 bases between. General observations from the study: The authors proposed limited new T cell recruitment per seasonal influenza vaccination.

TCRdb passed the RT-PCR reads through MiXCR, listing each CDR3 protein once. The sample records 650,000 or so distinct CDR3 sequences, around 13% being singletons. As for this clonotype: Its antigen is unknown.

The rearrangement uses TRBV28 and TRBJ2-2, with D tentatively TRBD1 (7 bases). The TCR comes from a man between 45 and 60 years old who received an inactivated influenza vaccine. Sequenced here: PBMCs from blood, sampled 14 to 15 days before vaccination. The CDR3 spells CASGSGGGTGELFF. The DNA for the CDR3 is TGTGCCAGCGGCTCAGGGGGAGGCACCGGGGAGCTGTTTTTT.